This is a list of T cell receptor beta chains from one sample in a study of cytomegalovirus exposure and HLA in healthy donors. Assay: immunoSEQ multiplex PCR; the TCRdb copy retains only in-frame clones and omits some. The sample records about 140,000 clones, around 80% being singletons. The sample taken for sequencing was PBMCs. These receptors all stem from a woman between 50 and 59 years old in good health and CMV-seropositive. Both conserved end residues are part of each CDR3. The order of the fields is J gene, clone size, V gene, D gene, CDR3 DNA, CDR3 protein. A D gene is named only where the DNA matches it firmly. The size field is filled for only some rows; it gives once, few, many or a size class.

>TRBJ2-7|.|TRBV10-3|.
TGTGCCATCACCCAGGGGCTTTCCTACGAGCAGTACTTC
CAITQGLSYEQYF
>TRBJ2-6|few|TRBV18|TRBD1
TGTGCCAGCTCCTACGGACAGGTCACAAACTCTGGGGCCAACGTCCTGACTTTC
CASSYGQVTNSGANVLTF
>TRBJ2-5|.|TRBV2|.
TGTGCCAGCAGTGGGGCGTCTATACAAGAGACCCAGTACTTC
CASSGASIQETQYF
>TRBJ2-5|.|TRBV5-1|TRBD2
TGCGCCAGCAGCTTTACACGGGGGGTCTACCAAGAGACCCAGTACTTC
CASSFTRGVYQETQYF
>TRBJ2-5|.|TRBV6-1|.
TGTGCCAGCAGTGGTAGAGGCCAAGAGACCCAGTACTTC
CASSGRGQETQYF
>TRBJ2-7|.|TRBV20-1|.
TGCAGTGCTGAGGAGGTATACGAGCAGTACTTC
CSAEEVYEQYF
>TRBJ1-4|few|TRBV29-1|.
TGCAGCCATACCCCCCCTATGAGATGTGGTAAGTGGAATGAAAAACTGTTTTTT
CSHTPPMRCGKWNEKLFF
>TRBJ1-1|.|TRBV7-2|TRBD1
TGTGCCAGCAGCGAGAGAGACAGGGGGGGAGCCTCGGGAGCTTTCTTT
CASSERDRGGASGAFF
>TRBJ2-3|.|TRBV11-2|TRBD2
TGTGCCAGCAGCTCCCAACCGGGACTAGGCCAAGCGCCCGGTACGCAGTATTTT
CASSSQPGLGQAPGTQYF
>TRBJ1-4|.|TRBV10-2|.
TGCGCCAGCAGGGCAACAGGGAATGAAAAACTGTTTTTT
CASRATGNEKLFF
>TRBJ2-1|few|TRBV15|.
TGTGCCACCAGCAGAGATCGTCCCAATGAGCAGTTCTTC
CATSRDRPNEQFF
>TRBJ2-3|.|TRBV5-1|TRBD2
TGCGCCAGCAGACCCGGGGGGGCTGGAGATACGCAGTATTTT
CASRPGGAGDTQYF
>TRBJ1-2|.|TRBV6-1|.
TGTGCCAGCAGTGAAGCGGGGGCAAGTGGCTACACCTTC
CASSEAGASGYTF
>TRBJ2-1|.|TRBV11-2|TRBD2
TGTGCCAGCAGGCGGGGGGCGGGGTACAATGAGCAGTTCTTC
CASRRGAGYNEQFF
>TRBJ1-5|.|TRBV6-1|.
TGTGCCAGCACTGATGGAGAGAGTCAGCCCCAGCATTTT
CASTDGESQPQHF
>TRBJ1-3|.|TRBV29-1|.
TGCAGCGTGGGGGGAGACCACTCTCGAGGAAACACCATATATTTT
CSVGGDHSRGNTIYF
>TRBJ1-1|.|TRBV9|TRBD1
TGTGCCAGCAGCGTCCGACCCTCCGGGACAGGGGGCGATGGCACTGAAGCTTTCTTT
CASSVRPSGTGGDGTEAFF
>TRBJ2-7|once|TRBV7-4|.
TGTGCCAGCAGCCCTTCGAGGTACGAGCAGTACTTC
CASSPSRYEQYF
>TRBJ1-1|.|TRBV6-5|TRBD1
TGTGCCAGCAGTTATAGACAGGGATTAGCTTTCTTT
CASSYRQGLAFF
>TRBJ1-1|.|TRBV9|.
TGTGCCAGCAGCCCTAGGGCAGGGGTCGGCGCTGAAGCTTTCTTT
CASSPRAGVGAEAFF
>TRBJ2-3|.|TRBV11-3|TRBD2
TGTGCCAGCAGCCTGTGGACTAGCGGGGGGGCATCAGATACGCAGTATTTT
CASSLWTSGGASDTQYF
>TRBJ2-3|.|TRBV7-2|.
TGTGCCAGCAGCCCCCGGTCCTTAGGGGCAGATACGCAGTATTTT
CASSPRSLGADTQYF
>TRBJ1-1|once|TRBV9|.
TGTGCCAGCAGCGAGAGGGGGGGGAACACTGAAGCTTTCTTT
CASSERGGNTEAFF
>TRBJ1-6|.|TRBV27|.
TGTGCCAGCAGTTTACATGGGGAGAATTCACCCCTCCACTTT
CASSLHGENSPLHF
>TRBJ1-2|once|TRBV4-3|.
TGCGCCAGCAGCCAAGGAGACGGGACACCCACCCACGGCTACACCTTC
CASSQGDGTPTHGYTF
>TRBJ2-7|.|TRBV5-1|TRBD1
TGCGCCAGCAGCTTCGGGACAGGGATACACGAGCAGTACTTC
CASSFGTGIHEQYF
>TRBJ1-6|.|TRBV7-2|TRBD1
TGTGCCAGCAGCCATCCGGGACAGGATACACCCCTCCACTTT
CASSHPGQDTPLHF
>TRBJ2-7|once|TRBV6-6|.
TGTGCCACCACCCCAGACCCAGGGCCCTACGAGCAGTACTTC
CATTPDPGPYEQYF
>TRBJ2-7|.|TRBV18|.
TGTGCCAGCTCACCGGCGGCCGCCTACGAGCAGTACTTC
CASSPAAAYEQYF
>TRBJ1-4|once|TRBV6-5|TRBD1
TGTGCCAGCAGTAGACAGGGTGTGAATGAAAAACTGTTTTTT
CASSRQGVNEKLFF
>TRBJ2-7|.|TRBV6-1|TRBD1
TGTGCCAGCAGTGAAGAGGGGGCTGGCTACGAGCAGTACTTC
CASSEEGAGYEQYF
>TRBJ2-7|.|TRBV10-3|TRBD2
TGTGCCATCAGTGCGACTAGCGGGCTCTACGAGCAGTACTTC
CAISATSGLYEQYF
>TRBJ1-2|.|TRBV28|.
TGTGCCAGCAGTTCCCGGGGCTATGGCTACACCTTC
CASSSRGYGYTF
>TRBJ2-7|.|TRBV11-3|TRBD2
TGTGCCAGCAGCGATCGAACTAGCGGGCGTGACGAGCAGTACTTC
CASSDRTSGRDEQYF
>TRBJ2-1|few|TRBV10-3|TRBD2
TGTGCCATCAGTGGTCTAGCGGGGTTTCGCTCCTACAATGAGCAGTTCTTC
CAISGLAGFRSYNEQFF
>TRBJ1-1|.|TRBV13|.
TGTGCCAGCAGCTCCTCCCGCGGAGCTTTCTTT
CASSSSRGAFF
>TRBJ2-1|.|TRBV2|.
TGTGCCACCAACAGGAGGGGACCGACCTACAATGAGCAGTTCTTC
CATNRRGPTYNEQFF
>TRBJ2-7|few|TRBV6-1|.
TGTGCCAGCAGTGAAGGGGTGGGGGGACCCTACGAGCAGTACTTC
CASSEGVGGPYEQYF
>TRBJ2-2|.|TRBV6-1|.
TGTGCCAGCAGTGAAGGAAGACAGATTAACACCGGGGAGCTGTTTTTT
CASSEGRQINTGELFF
>TRBJ1-2|.|TRBV5-4|.
TGTGCCAGCAGCTTGTATAGTAACTATGGCTACACCTTC
CASSLYSNYGYTF
>TRBJ2-3|.|TRBV10-3|TRBD1
TGTGCCATCAGGGACCCGGGACAGGGCACAGATACGCAGTATTTT
CAIRDPGQGTDTQYF
>TRBJ1-1|.|TRBV14|.
TGTGCCAGCAGCCAGGGAGGGACCTCAGCAGCTTTCTTT
CASSQGGTSAAFF
>TRBJ2-3|.|TRBV5-4|TRBD1
TGTGCCAGCAGCCCCGGACAGGACGAGACAGATACGCAGTATTTT
CASSPGQDETDTQYF
>TRBJ1-2|once|TRBV11-2|.
TGTGCCAGCAATCCTAGCACAGGGAAAGGGGATGGCTACACCTTC
CASNPSTGKGDGYTF
>TRBJ1-1|.|TRBV4-1|TRBD1
TGCGCCAGCAGCCTAACGACAGGGGCGAACACTGAAGCTTTCTTT
CASSLTTGANTEAFF
>TRBJ2-7|few|TRBV5-1|TRBD1
TGCGCCAGCAGCCCTGGGACAGGGACCTACGAGCAGTACTTC
CASSPGTGTYEQYF
>TRBJ1-1|.|TRBV7-3|TRBD1
TGTGCCAGCAGCTTGCGACAGGGTACTGAAGCTTTCTTT
CASSLRQGTEAFF
>TRBJ1-1|.|TRBV2|TRBD1
TGTGCCAGCAGTGAGGGGGGGACAGGGGGCACTGAAGCTTTCTTT
CASSEGGTGGTEAFF
>TRBJ1-3|.|TRBV28|.
TGTGCCAGCAGCTGGCGGGGGACTGGAAACACCATATATTTT
CASSWRGTGNTIYF
>TRBJ1-2|.|TRBV6-5|TRBD1
TGTGCCAGCAGCCGACCCGGACAGGGGAGCTATGGCTACACCTTC
CASSRPGQGSYGYTF
>TRBJ2-7|.|TRBV25-1|.
TGTGCCAGCAGTGATTGGGGCCGGGAGTACTTC
CASSDWGREYF
>TRBJ1-1|few|TRBV7-3|TRBD1
TGTGCCAGCAGCTCGGGACAGGGGACTGAAGCTTTCTTT
CASSSGQGTEAFF
>TRBJ1-2|.|TRBV2|.
TGTGCCAGCAGTGAAAGGGGAAATGGCTACACCTTC
CASSERGNGYTF
>TRBJ2-6|.|TRBV12-5|.
TGTGCTAGTGGCTCAGACAGCTCTGGGGCCAACGTCCTGACTTTC
CASGSDSSGANVLTF
>TRBJ1-1|.|TRBV27|TRBD1
TGTGCCAGCAGTTCCGGACAGGGCGAGCCTACTGAAGCTTTCTTT
CASSSGQGEPTEAFF
>TRBJ2-7|.|TRBV7-8|TRBD1
TGTGCCAGCAGCTTGGGGACAGGGACCTACGAGCAGTACTTC
CASSLGTGTYEQYF
>TRBJ2-3|.|TRBV27|TRBD2
TGTGCCAGCAGTCCTCAAGGCGGGGGGCCTGATACGCAGTATTTT
CASSPQGGGPDTQYF